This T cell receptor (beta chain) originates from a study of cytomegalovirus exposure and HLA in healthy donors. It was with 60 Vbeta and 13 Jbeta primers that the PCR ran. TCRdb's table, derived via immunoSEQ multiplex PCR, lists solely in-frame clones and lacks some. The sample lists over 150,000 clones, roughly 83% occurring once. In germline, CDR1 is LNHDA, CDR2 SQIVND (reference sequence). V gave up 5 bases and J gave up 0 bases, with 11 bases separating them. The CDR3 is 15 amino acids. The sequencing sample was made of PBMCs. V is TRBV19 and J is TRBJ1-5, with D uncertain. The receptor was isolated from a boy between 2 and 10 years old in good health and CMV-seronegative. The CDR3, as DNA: TGTGCCAGTAGTTCCACAACAGTTAGCAATCAGCCCCAGCATTTT. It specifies CASSSTTVSNQPQHF.